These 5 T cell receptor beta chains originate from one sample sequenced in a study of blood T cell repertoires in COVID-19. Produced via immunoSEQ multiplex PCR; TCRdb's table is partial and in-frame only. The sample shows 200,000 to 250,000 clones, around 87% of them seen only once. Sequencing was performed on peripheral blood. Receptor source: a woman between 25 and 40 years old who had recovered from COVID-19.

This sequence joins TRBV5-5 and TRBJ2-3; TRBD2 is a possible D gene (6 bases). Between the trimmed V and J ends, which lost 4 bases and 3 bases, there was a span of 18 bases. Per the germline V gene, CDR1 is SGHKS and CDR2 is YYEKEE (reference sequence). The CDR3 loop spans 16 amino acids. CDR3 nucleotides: TGTGCCAGCAGCCTATCCCCGACTAGTTTTACAGATACGCAGTATTTT. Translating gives CASSLSPTSFTDTQYF.

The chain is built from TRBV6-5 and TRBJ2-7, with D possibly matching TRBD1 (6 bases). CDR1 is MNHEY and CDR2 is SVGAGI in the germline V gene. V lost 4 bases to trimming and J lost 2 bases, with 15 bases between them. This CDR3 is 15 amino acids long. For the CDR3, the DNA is TGTGCCAGCAGTTCCTCAAACAGGGACCCCTACGAGCAGTACTTC. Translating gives CASSSSNRDPYEQYF.

The CDR3 sequence is CASSLVWDSRTGELFF. DNA of the CDR3: TGTGCCAGCAGCTTAGTTTGGGACAGTCGCACCGGGGAGCTGTTTTTT. This rearrangement joins TRBV7-2 to TRBJ2-2; TRBD1 matches at 7 bases. V was clipped by 1 base and J by 4 bases; unmatched bases: 6. This CDR3 spans 16 amino acids. Germline V CDR1 and CDR2: SGHTA, FQGNSA.

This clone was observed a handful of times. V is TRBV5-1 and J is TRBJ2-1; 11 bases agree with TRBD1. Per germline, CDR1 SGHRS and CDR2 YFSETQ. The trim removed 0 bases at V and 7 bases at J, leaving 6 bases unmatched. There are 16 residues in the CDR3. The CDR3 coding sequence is TGCGCCAGCAGCTTGGCCTTGGGGACAGGGGGTAATGAGCAGTTCTTC. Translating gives CASSLALGTGGNEQFF.

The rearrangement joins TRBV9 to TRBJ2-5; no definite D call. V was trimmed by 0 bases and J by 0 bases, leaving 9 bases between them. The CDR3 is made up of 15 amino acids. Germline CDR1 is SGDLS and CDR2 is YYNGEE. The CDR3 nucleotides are TGTGCCAGCAGCGTAGAAGGAACAGACCAAGAGACCCAGTACTTC. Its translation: CASSVEGTDQETQYF.